This paragraph covers one T cell receptor beta chain sequence. Which antigen it targets is not known. No base qualities exist here, and no much larger clone lies one base off it. The donors were healthy, HIV-negative adults who had no recently reported acute infections or vaccinations. Every donor was a Caucasian adult residing in Nashville, Tennessee, USA. CD4+ T cells were enriched by magnetic negative selection, after which naive cells were positively selected on CD45RA and the negative fraction was taken as the memory subset. Blood was obtained by leukapheresis, after which PBMCs were separated by Ficoll-Histopaque density gradient centrifugation and cryopreserved in liquid nitrogen vapor phase. Analytical flow cytometry was used to check the purity and quantity of every magnetically sorted T cell population. Each sorted fraction had its genomic DNA isolated and then quantified by UV absorbance on a Nanodrop 2000c.

Using the deep immunoSEQ assay, TCR CDR3 regions were amplified from genomic DNA by multiplex PCR. For each cell subset, the extracted genomic DNA was distributed evenly across all wells of several immunoSEQ 96-well plates, and each plate served as one replicate. For sorted subsets, around 0.2 ug of genomic DNA, equivalent to some 30,000 T cell genomes, went into each replicate PCR. Purified libraries were quantified with a Qubit 3.0 fluorometer, sized on a Bioanalyzer 2100, and re-quantified with the KAPA Library Quantification kit. A separate single-read 150-cycle Illumina NextSeq 550 flow cell was used to sequence each immunoSEQ 96-well plate. In the original analysis: Because the immunoSEQ output included only junctional sequences and no quality scores, the filtering could not be the same as the filtering used for full-length reads. Sequences were annotated with PyIR, a Python wrapper for IgBLAST v1.9, using IMGT germline references to assign V/J genes and CDR3. Reads were removed for weak V/J assignments (E-value above 1e-6), missing CDR3, stop codons, out-of-frame junctions, or ambiguous translated residues. A V3J clonotype was defined by an identical inferred V gene, J gene, and CDR3 amino acid sequence. Percentage overlap between repertoires was calculated by dividing the number of shared unique clonotypes by the size of the smaller repertoire. Three approaches were used to assess repertoire richness: RTK rarefaction, the Chao1 estimator, and Recon v2.1 estimates of unobserved clonotypes. OLGA was used to compute generation probabilities for all TCRbeta clonotypes that the gDNA method yielded from a handful of donors. TCRdb limited this immuneACCESS table to in-frame rearrangements with V and J called. A share of clones is missing; checked studies link under half to unresolved V genes, and the rest is unexplained. The V and J calls and clone size are taken from that table; D and trimming were inferred from the DNA. The sample includes more than 2,000,000 clones, with 93% observed a single time. 0.35% to 0.45% of the sample goes to the ten largest clones.

This entry belongs to a study of shared clonotypes between healthy human individuals (TCRdb year 2020). Looking at the study overall: A few men and a couple of women, aged 18 to 49 years, made up the cohort. For each donor, CD4 naive and CD4 memory were each given three plates, CD8 naive was given two plates, and CD8 memory was given one plate. To estimate repertoire size and how much clonotypes are shared between individuals, the study performed deep sequencing of blood TCR repertoires from 4 to 6 healthy adults. Different laboratories and diverse techniques were used to prepare libraries and sequence TCR repertoires, to increase sequencing depth and limit assay-specific biases. Per donor, leukapheresis produced somewhere between about 0.85 and 10 billion PBMCs.

CDR1 and CDR2 are read off the germline V gene (reference sequence) as SGHKS and YYEKEE. V gives up 4 bases and J gives up 1 base, and the segment between their germline ends measures 14 bases. The CDR3 goes from the cysteine to the phenylalanine over 16 residues. Only the CDR3 DNA is retained, 48 bases long and in frame from the first base. Overall study results and their limits: Sampling was limited to blood, and TCR repertoires in tissue likely differ from TCR repertoires in blood. Because the study included only a small number of donors, the genetic and exposure-history diversity represented was limited. Pairwise subsampling indicated that sequencing depth was expected to affect the degree of clonotype sharing among donors. Incomplete sequencing was indicated by rarefaction of sorted-subset datasets, despite the large sequencing depth. Sharing across a handful of donors was observed for approximately 5% of naive CD4, 3.5% of naive CD8, around 2.5% of memory CD4, and around 0.4% of memory CD8 clonotypes. Larger estimated clonotype richness was generally found for naive subsets than for memory subsets. Higher generation probabilities were observed for clonotypes shared by all four sorted-subset donors than for non-shared clonotypes.

Here the chain combines TRBV5-5 and TRBJ2-2, with the D call perhaps TRBD1 or TRBD2, each one matching 5 bases. Sequencing was carried out using naive CD4+ T cells from PBMCs. The sample's cell subset or site label, decoded: CD45RA+ positively selected. This clonotype was sampled from a man aged 18 to 30 in good health. Some clones in this sample may be carry-over from other donors' samples. The nucleotides read TGTGCCAGCAGCAACCGGGACCATGGGAACACCGGGGAGCTGTTTTTT. Its protein is CASSNRDHGNTGELFF.